A single sample is the source of the 10 T cell receptor beta chains below, sequenced in a study of blood T cell repertoires in COVID-19 (dated by TCRdb to the early 2020s). Library construction relied on the immunoSEQ multiplex PCR assay. In its TCRdb copy, this immuneACCESS table keeps in-frame sequences only and misses some clones. Where compared with another copy, unresolved V genes explain less than half of these, and the others have no known cause. The sample profile shows hundreds of thousands of clones; approximately 92% of them were found once. The ten most abundant clones make up 1.1% of the sample. Sequences were obtained from PBMCs or T cells enriched from blood (not recorded which). These TCRs come from a man under 40 who had recovered from COVID-19.

J is TRBJ1-3 and V is TRBV5-1; D is unresolved. There are 14 residues in the CDR3. V lost 4 bases, J lost 1 base, and 9 bases lay in between. CDR1 is SGHRS and CDR2 is YFSETQ in the germline V gene. Here the CDR3 DNA reads TGCGCCAGCAGCCAGTCCATTTCTGGAAACACCATATATTTT. It is translated as CASSQSISGNTIYF.

The chain couples TRBV11-1 to TRBJ2-5, with D possibly being TRBD1 (6 bases). The germline gives CDR1 SGHAT, CDR2 FQDESV (reference sequence). V lost 5 bases, J lost 5 bases, and 15 bases lay in between. The CDR3 is 14 residues long. CDR3 sequence (DNA): TGTGCCAGCAGCCCTAACAGGGATGGCGAGACCCAGTACTTC. It codes for CASSPNRDGETQYF.

This clone was detected only once. The sample carries other DNA sequences with the same CDR3. The chain carries TRBV4-1 and TRBJ2-4; D not resolved. CDR1 and CDR2 (germline): MGHRA, YSYEKL. Trimming cost V 0 bases and J 0 bases, with 6 bases left between them. The CDR3 runs 15 residues. The DNA of the CDR3 is TGCGCCAGCAGCCAAGACCCCCTAGCCAAAAACATTCAGTACTTC. Its protein product is CASSQDPLAKNIQYF.

V gene TRBV19 combines with J gene TRBJ2-6; 7 bases are a match to TRBD1. V trimming: 8 bases; J trimming: 2 bases; junction bases outside the gene matches: 9. CDR1 and CDR2 (germline): LNHDA, SQIVND (reference sequence). CDR3 length: 16 residues. The CDR3 is CASATGVRAGANVLTF. CDR3 nucleotides: TGTGCCAGTGCCACAGGGGTGAGGGCTGGGGCCAACGTCCTGACTTTC.

This chain connects TRBV7-2 to TRBJ2-2, with D maybe TRBD1 (7 bases). V was clipped by 7 bases and J by 1 base, with 19 bases between them. Germline loops: CDR1 SGHTA, CDR2 FQGNSA. This CDR3 region has 17 residues. CDR3 bases: TGTGCCAGCACAACCCGCGGAGGGGGCGTGAACACCGGGGAGCTGTTTTTT. It encodes CASTTRGGGVNTGELFF.

The chain employs TRBV30 and TRBJ1-6; 9 positions match TRBD1. The germline CDR1 and CDR2 sequences are GTSNPN and SVGIG (reference sequence). The CDR3 covers 13 residues. V dropped 8 bases and J dropped 7; count of bases not matched to a gene: 6. The CDR3 DNA follows: TGTGCCAGCACAGGGGGCGCGAATTCACCCCTCCACTTT. Protein product: CASTGGANSPLHF.

The rearrangement joins TRBV11-3 to TRBJ2-5, with D maybe TRBD2 (5 bases). Trimming took 2 bases from V and 3 from J, leaving 16 bases between them. The CDR3 contains 16 residues. Germline V gives CDR1 SGHNT, CDR2 YENEEA. CDR3 amino acids: CASSLTSSQTKETQYF. DNA for the CDR3: TGTGCCAGCAGCTTAACGTCATCTCAGACTAAAGAGACCCAGTACTTC.

The V gene is TRBV5-6, the J gene TRBJ2-1, with D possibly TRBD1 on 6 matching bases. Trimming cost V 2 bases and J 0 bases, with 12 bases left between them. The germline V gene has CDR1 SGHDT and CDR2 YYEEEE. The CDR3 runs 16 residues. The CDR3: CASSFPTGSSYNEQFF. CDR3 nucleotide sequence: TGTGCCAGCAGCTTTCCAACAGGGAGCTCCTACAATGAGCAGTTCTTC.

V is TRBV24-1 and J is TRBJ2-1, with 8 nucleotides matching TRBD2. Per the germline V gene, CDR1 is KGHDR and CDR2 is SFDVKD. The CDR3 contains 16 residues. V trimming: 5 bases; J trimming: 9 bases; junction bases outside the gene matches: 14. The CDR3 loop reads CATSVSGTFGNSEQFF. DNA for the CDR3: TGTGCCACCAGTGTTAGCGGGACATTTGGTAATAGTGAGCAGTTCTTC.

This sequence joins TRBV28 and TRBJ2-7; 9 nucleotides agree with TRBD1. Germline-derived CDR1 and CDR2 are MDHEN and SYDVKM. This CDR3 is built from 14 residues. V shed 4 bases, J shed 3 bases, and the junction held 4 bases outside the gene matches. CDR3 protein: CASSSPGQGYEQYF. The CDR3 coding sequence is TGTGCCAGCAGTTCCCCGGGACAGGGCTACGAGCAGTACTTC.